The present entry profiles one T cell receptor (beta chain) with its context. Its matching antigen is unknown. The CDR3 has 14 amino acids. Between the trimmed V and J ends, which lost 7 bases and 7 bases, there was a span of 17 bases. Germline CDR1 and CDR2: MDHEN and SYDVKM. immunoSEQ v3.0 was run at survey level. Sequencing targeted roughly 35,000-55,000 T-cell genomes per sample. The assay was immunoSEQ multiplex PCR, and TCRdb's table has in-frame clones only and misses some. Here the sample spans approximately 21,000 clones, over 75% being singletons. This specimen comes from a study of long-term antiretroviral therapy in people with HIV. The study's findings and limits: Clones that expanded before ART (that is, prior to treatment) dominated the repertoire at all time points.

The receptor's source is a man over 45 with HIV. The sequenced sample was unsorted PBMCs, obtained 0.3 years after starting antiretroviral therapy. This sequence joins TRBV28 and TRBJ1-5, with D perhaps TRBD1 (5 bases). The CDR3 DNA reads TGTGCCAGCACCCTGAGGGGACGCTGGCAGCCCCAGCATTTT. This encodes CASTLRGRWQPQHF.